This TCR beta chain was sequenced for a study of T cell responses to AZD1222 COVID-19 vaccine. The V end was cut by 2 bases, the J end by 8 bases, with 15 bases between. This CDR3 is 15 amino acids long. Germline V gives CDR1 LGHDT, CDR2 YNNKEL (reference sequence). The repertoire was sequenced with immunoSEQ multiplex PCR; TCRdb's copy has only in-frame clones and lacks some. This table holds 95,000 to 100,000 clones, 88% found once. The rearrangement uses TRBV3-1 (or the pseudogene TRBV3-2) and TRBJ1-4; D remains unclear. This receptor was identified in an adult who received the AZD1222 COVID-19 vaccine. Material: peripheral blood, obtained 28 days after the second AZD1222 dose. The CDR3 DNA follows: TGTGCCAGCAGCCAACGTCGCGCAGGTCCAGAAAAACTGTTTTTT. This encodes CASSQRRAGPEKLFF.